These T cell receptor beta chains were read from a single sample in a study of radiotherapy plus CTLA-4 blockade in lung cancer. Here immunoSEQ multiplex PCR was the method, and the copy in TCRdb shows in-frame clones only, minus some. The sample contains 62,000 or so clones, approximately 79% of which appear only once. Specimen: peripheral blood, collected from a patient treated with radiotherapy plus ipilimumab. These receptors originate from a human donor with non-small cell lung cancer who had a complete response to radiotherapy plus ipilimumab. Each CDR3 is given without its conserved first and last residue. Fields, in order: V gene, J gene, clone size, CDR3 protein. Only some rows state a clone size, as once, few, many or a class for expanded clones.

TRBV5-1	TRBJ1-5	NA	ASSIDVNSNQPQH
TRBV6-5	TRBJ1-3	NA	ASSRAEHSGNTIY
TRBV27	TRBJ2-3	NA	ASSSREGFTDTQY
TRBV7-9	TRBJ1-4	NA	ASSDARAREKLF
TRBV10-3	TRBJ2-1	NA	ATSRGGYEQF
TRBV18	TRBJ1-1	NA	ASSDGQGLTEAF
TRBV7-2	TRBJ1-2	NA	ASSLAGRRGLDGYT
TRBV18	TRBJ1-6	NA	ASDRGGGLESPLH
TRBV19	TRBJ1-2	NA	ASTLTSGGNYGYT
TRBV6-5	TRBJ2-7	NA	ASTSGSSYEQY
TRBV5-6	TRBJ2-2	NA	ASSLVRGSNTGELF
TRBV2	TRBJ1-5	NA	ASSDRSNQPQH
TRBV10-3	TRBJ1-1	NA	AISPRDRKNTEAF
TRBV15	TRBJ2-1	NA	ATSRDGQGRWNEQF
TRBV5-1	TRBJ1-2	NA	ASSPGTEYGYT
TRBV14	TRBJ2-5	NA	ASSHGGTRETQY
TRBV11-2	TRBJ1-3	NA	ASSLDRHVGGPGNTIY
TRBV19	TRBJ2-2	NA	ASRKPGTQNTGELF
TRBV19	TRBJ2-3	NA	ASSVAGGSTDTQY
TRBV7-9	TRBJ2-5	NA	ASRPTSGLRETQY
TRBV7-2	TRBJ2-7	NA	ASSRDRGSYEQY
TRBV30	TRBJ1-1	NA	AWSVRRGLNTEAF
TRBV29-1	TRBJ2-4	few	SVEGEGIGAKNIQY
TRBV10-3	TRBJ1-2	NA	AISELQAYGYT
TRBV9	TRBJ2-5	NA	ASSVGSLGLAGVETQY
TRBV5-1	TRBJ2-6	NA	ASSLEPSGGGANVLT
TRBV9	TRBJ1-4	NA	ASSVDEGSVVKLF
TRBV7-2	TRBJ1-1	NA	ASSLGRRNTEAF
TRBV15	TRBJ1-2	NA	ATSRRTVDYNYGYT
TRBV4-1	TRBJ1-5	NA	ASSQDRSRANQPQH
TRBV2	TRBJ2-1	NA	ASSEASAGAQF
TRBV14	TRBJ2-3	once	ASSQQVADTQY
TRBV30	TRBJ1-2	few	AWTPGDYGYT
TRBV10-1	TRBJ1-2	once	ASSQGRTLDGYT
TRBV4-1	TRBJ2-1	NA	ASSQEGWGGVDNEQF
TRBV30	TRBJ1-5	NA	AWSVPREDQPQH
TRBV7-9	TRBJ1-1	NA	ASSPGQGGGTEAF
TRBV27	TRBJ1-1	NA	ASSGIQGIAF
TRBV15	TRBJ1-5	NA	ATSRDQRQPQH
TRBV11-3	TRBJ1-1	NA	ASSLVGQGTEAF
TRBV7-9	TRBJ2-1	once	ASSLPPRLGNEQF
TRBV29-1	TRBJ1-1	NA	SVGSGGNYMNTEAF
TRBV28	TRBJ2-3	NA	ATCGRGNTDTQY
TRBV29-1	TRBJ2-2	few	SVMADINTGELF
TRBV4-3	TRBJ1-2	once	ASSQDLSKKYRYGYT
TRBV18	TRBJ2-1	NA	ASSPAAPGLGRGEQF
TRBV4-3	TRBJ1-4	NA	ASSPRGPQGEKLF
TRBV27	TRBJ1-3	NA	ASGLGSGNTIY
TRBV29-1	TRBJ1-4	medium-sized	SVVQGNEKLF
TRBV5-4	TRBJ1-2	NA	ASRRPTDNYGYT
TRBV6-1	TRBJ2-1	NA	ASSGERPRNEQF
TRBV12-5	TRBJ2-1	NA	ASGLGLTSGRADNEQF
TRBV18	TRBJ2-7	NA	ASSPGTESYEQY
TRBV19	TRBJ2-2	NA	ASSPPRTGVTGELF